In this sample, the clone carrying this T cell receptor beta chain turned up a few times. Its specificity is unknown. This CDR3 contains 14 residues. Trimming took 3 bases from V and 3 from J, leaving 11 bases between them. Germline assignment: CDR1 KGHSH and CDR2 LQKENI. TCR beta libraries were made by quantitative 5'-RACE with molecular barcodes. In TCRdb, the 5' RACE reads were re-called with MiXCR into one record per CDR3 protein. The data show about 480,000 distinct CDR3 sequences, 17% seen once. The record originates from a study of CD8 T cells in ankylosing spondylitis. General study points: Before this, some motif variants had been reported in reactive arthritis synovial fluid and blood. The study identified a TCR beta motif of under ten highly homologous variants that appeared characteristic of ankylosing spondylitis blood. Reportedly, disease-linked clones are significantly enriched in ankylosing spondylitis patients' matched synovial fluid.

The genes are TRBV18 and TRBJ1-2; a weak D match, TRBD1 (5 bases). This TCR was recovered from a male donor with ankylosing spondylitis. The sequencing input was blood, either unsorted or a sorted T cell fraction (not recorded which). The CDR3 region is CASSPGTADYGYTF. The CDR3 region has the DNA TGTGCCAGCTCACCTGGGACGGCCGACTATGGCTACACCTTC. Using reference TRBV18 and TRBJ1-2 for the parts outside the CDR3, the full variable domain is NAGVMQNPRHLVRRRGQEARLRCSPMKGHSHVYWYRQLPEEGLKFMVYLQKENIIDESGMPKERFSAEFPKEGPSILRIQQVVRGDSAAYFCASSPGTADYGYTFGSGTRLTVV.